This T cell receptor beta chain was sequenced for a study of cytomegalovirus exposure and HLA in healthy donors. The primer mix had 60 Vbeta and 13 Jbeta primers. The assay was immunoSEQ multiplex PCR, and TCRdb's table has in-frame clones only and misses some. This sample has approximately 120,000 clones, with 73% found just once. On this clone: Its antigen is not identified. The same CDR3 can be traced to other DNA sequences in this sample.

The study, taken as a whole, reports: 87-base-pair reads could not separate some V segments, including TRBV6-2 and TRBV6-3. A later analysis associated 15,000 to 20,000 TCR beta sequences with HLA alleles at a 0.05 false discovery rate. Looking again later, the authors saw that most CMV-associated TCR beta chains seemed HLA-restricted. Follow-up analysis seemed to connect common viral pathogens with several of the most significant clusters identified.

Germline values: CDR1 MDHEN, CDR2 SYDVKM. CDR3 length equals 10 residues. The germline V and J ends were trimmed by 6 bases and 4 bases, with 3 bases remaining between them. The clonotype originates from a man aged 55 to 69 in good health and CMV-seropositive. This chain links TRBV28 with TRBJ1-2; D not certain. The sequenced material came from PBMCs. The CDR3 is CASSRYGYTF. CDR3 DNA sequence: TGTGCCAGCAGCCGCTATGGCTACACCTTC.